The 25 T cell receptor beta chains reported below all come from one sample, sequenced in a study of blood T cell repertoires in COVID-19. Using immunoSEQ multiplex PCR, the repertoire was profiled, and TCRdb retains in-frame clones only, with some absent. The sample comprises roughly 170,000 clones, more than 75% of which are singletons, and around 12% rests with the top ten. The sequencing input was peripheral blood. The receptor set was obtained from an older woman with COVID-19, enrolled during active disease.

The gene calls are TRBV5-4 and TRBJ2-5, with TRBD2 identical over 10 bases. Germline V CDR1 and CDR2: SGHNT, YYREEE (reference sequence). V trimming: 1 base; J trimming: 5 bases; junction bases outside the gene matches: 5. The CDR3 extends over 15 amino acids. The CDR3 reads CASSLKLAGVETQYF. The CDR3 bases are TGTGCCAGCAGCTTGAAGCTAGCGGGAGTTGAGACCCAGTACTTC.

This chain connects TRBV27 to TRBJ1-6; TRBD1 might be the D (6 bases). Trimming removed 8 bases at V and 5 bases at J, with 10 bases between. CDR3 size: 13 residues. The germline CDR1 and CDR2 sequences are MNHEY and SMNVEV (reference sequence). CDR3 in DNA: TGTGCCAGCCGAACAGGGAATAATTCACCCCTCCACTTT. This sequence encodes CASRTGNNSPLHF.

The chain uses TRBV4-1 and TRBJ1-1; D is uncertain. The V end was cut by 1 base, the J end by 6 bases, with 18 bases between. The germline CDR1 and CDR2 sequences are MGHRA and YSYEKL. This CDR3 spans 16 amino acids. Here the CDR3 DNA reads TGCGCCAGCAGCCAAGGTTTCGCCGGGATAGCAGCTGAAGCTTTCTTT. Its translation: CASSQGFAGIAAEAFF.

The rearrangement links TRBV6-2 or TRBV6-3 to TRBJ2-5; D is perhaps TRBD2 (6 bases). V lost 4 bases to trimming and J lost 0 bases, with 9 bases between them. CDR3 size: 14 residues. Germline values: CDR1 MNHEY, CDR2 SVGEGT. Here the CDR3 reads CASSSAGNQETQYF. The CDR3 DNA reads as TGTGCCAGCAGTTCAGCGGGCAACCAAGAGACCCAGTACTTC.

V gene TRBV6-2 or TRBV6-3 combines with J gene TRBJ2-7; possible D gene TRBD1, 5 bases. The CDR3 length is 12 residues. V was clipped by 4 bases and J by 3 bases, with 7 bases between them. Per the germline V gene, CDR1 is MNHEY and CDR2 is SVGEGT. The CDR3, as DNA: TGTGCCAGCAGTTTAGGGGACTACGAGCAGTACTTC. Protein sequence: CASSLGDYEQYF.

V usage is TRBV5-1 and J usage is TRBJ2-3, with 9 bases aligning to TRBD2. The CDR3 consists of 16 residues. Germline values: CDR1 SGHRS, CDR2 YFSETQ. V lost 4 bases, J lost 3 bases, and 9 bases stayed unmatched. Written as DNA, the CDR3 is TGCGCCAGCAGCCCCATGGGGCGGGAGGGAACAGATACGCAGTATTTT. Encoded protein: CASSPMGREGTDTQYF.

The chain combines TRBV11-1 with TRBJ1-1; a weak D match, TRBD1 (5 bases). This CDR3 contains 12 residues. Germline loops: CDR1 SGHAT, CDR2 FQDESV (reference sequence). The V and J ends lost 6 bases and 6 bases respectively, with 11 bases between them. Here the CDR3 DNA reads TGTGCCAGCAGACGTGACAGCCCTGAAGCTTTCTTT. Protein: CASRRDSPEAFF.

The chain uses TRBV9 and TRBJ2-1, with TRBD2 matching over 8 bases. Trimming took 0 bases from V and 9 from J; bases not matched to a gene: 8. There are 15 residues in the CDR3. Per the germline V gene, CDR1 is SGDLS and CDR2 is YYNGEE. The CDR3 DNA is TGTGCCAGCAGCGTAGGTGGGACTAGTGTAGGTGAGCAGTTCTTC. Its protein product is CASSVGGTSVGEQFF. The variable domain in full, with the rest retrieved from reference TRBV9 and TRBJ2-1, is DSGVTQTPKHLITATGQRVTLRCSPRSGDLSVYWYQQSLDQGLQFLIQYYNGEERAKGNILERFSAQQFPDLHSELNLSSLELGDSALYFCASSVGGTSVGEQFFGPGTRLTVL.

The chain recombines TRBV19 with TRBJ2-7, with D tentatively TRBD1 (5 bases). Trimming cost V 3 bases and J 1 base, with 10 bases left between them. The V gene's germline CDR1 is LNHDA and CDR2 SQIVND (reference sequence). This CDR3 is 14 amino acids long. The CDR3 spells CASSIGQGSYEQYF. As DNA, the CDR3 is TGTGCCAGTAGTATTGGGCAGGGTTCCTACGAGCAGTACTTC.

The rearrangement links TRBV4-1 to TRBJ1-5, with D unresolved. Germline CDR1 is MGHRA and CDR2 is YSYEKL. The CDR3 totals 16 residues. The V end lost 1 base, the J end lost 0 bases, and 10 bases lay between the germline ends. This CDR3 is CASSQAAVYSNQPQHF. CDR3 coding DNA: TGCGCCAGCAGCCAAGCGGCGGTCTATAGCAATCAGCCCCAGCATTTT.

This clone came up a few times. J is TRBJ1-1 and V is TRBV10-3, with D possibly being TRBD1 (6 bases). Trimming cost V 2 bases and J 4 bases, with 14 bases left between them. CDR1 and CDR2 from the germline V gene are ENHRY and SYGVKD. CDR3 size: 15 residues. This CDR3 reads CAISEQYRVGTEAFF. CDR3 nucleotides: TGTGCCATCAGTGAGCAATACAGGGTAGGCACTGAAGCTTTCTTT.

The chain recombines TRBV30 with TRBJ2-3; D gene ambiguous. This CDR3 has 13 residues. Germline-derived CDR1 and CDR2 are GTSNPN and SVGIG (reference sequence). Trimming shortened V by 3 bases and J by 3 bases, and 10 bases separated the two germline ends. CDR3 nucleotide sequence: TGTGCCTGGAGGCAGACTGGAACAGATACGCAGTATTTT. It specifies CAWRQTGTDTQYF.

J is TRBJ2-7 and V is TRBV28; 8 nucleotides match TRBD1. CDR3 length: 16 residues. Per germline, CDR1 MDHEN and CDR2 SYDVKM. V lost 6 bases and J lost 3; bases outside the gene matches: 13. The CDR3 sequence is CASSHPLDRAGYEQYF. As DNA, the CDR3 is TGTGCCAGCAGCCACCCCTTGGACAGGGCGGGCTACGAGCAGTACTTC.

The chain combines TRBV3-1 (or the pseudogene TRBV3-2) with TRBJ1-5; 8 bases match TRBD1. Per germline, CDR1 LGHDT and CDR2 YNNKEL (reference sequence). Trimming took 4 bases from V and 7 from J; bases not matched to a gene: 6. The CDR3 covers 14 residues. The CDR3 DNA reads TGTGCCAGCAGCCTCAGGGGGCACGGACAGCCCCAGCATTTT. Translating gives CASSLRGHGQPQHF.

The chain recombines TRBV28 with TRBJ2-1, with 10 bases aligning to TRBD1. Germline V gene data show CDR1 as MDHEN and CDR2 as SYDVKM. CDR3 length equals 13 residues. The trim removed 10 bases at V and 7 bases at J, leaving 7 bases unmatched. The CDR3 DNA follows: TGTGCCATCCGGACAGGGGGTGTAAATGAGCAGTTCTTC. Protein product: CAIRTGGVNEQFF.

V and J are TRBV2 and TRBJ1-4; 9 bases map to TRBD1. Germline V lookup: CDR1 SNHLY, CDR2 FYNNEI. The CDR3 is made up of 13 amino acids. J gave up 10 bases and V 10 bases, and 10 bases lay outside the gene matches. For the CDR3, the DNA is TGTGCCACCCCACAGGGACAGGGTGGAAAACTGTTTTTT. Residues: CATPQGQGGKLFF.

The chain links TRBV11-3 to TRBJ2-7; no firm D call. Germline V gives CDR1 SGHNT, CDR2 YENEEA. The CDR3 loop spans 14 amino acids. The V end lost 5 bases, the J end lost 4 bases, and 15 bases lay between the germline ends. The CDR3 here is CASSARVISYEQYF. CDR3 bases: TGTGCCAGCAGCGCCCGGGTTATCAGTTACGAGCAGTACTTC. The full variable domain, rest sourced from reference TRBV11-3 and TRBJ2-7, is EAGVVQSPRYKIIEKKQPVAFWCNPISGHNTLYWYLQNLGQGPELLIRYENEEAVDDSQLPKDRFSAERLKGVDSTLKIQPAELGDSAVYLCASSARVISYEQYFGPGTRLTVT.

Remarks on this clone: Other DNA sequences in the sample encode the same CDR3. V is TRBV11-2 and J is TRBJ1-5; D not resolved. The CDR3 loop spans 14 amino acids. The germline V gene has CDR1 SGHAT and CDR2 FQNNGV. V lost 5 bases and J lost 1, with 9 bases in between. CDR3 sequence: CASSLTGSNQPQHF. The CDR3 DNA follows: TGTGCCAGCAGCCTCACGGGGAGCAATCAGCCCCAGCATTTT.

The CDR3 DNA follows: TGCGCCAGCAGTATTCAGGGGGCCGCTGGAAACACCATATATTTT. Protein product: CASSIQGAAGNTIYF. V usage is TRBV5-1 and J usage is TRBJ1-3; 8 bases are a match to TRBD1. CDR1 SGHRS and CDR2 YFSETQ come from the germline V gene. The CDR3 loop spans 15 amino acids. With V trimmed by 5 bases and J by 2 bases, 6 bases remained unmatched.

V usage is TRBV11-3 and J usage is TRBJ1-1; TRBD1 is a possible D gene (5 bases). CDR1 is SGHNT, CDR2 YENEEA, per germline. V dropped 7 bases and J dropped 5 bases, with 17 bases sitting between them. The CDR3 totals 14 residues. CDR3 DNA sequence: TGTGCCAGCATTCCAAGCGGGGGAAGAACTGAAGCTTTCTTT. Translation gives CASIPSGGRTEAFF.

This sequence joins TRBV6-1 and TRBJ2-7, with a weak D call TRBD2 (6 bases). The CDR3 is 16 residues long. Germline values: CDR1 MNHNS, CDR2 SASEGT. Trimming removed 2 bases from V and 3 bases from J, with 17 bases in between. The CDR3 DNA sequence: TGTGCCAGCAGTGAAATTCTGGGACTCGGTCTCTACGAGCAGTACTTC. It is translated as CASSEILGLGLYEQYF.

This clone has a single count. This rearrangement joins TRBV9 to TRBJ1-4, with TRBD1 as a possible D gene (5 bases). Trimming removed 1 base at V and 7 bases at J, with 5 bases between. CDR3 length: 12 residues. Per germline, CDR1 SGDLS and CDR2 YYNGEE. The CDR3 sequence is CASSVRGEKLFF. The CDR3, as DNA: TGTGCCAGCAGCGTAAGGGGTGAAAAACTGTTTTTT.

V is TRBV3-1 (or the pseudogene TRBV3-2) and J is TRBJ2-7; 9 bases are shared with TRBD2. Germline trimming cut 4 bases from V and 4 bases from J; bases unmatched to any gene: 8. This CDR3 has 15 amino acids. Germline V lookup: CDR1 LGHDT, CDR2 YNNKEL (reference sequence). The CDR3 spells CASSPHSGSTYEQYF. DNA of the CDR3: TGTGCCAGCAGCCCCCATAGCGGGAGCACTTACGAGCAGTACTTC.

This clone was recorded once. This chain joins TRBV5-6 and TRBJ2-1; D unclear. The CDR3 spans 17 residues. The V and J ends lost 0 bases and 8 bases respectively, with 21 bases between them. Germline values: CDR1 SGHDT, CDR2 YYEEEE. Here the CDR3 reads CASSLGNNWNYMDEQFF. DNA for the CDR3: TGTGCCAGCAGCTTGGGAAATAACTGGAACTACATGGATGAGCAGTTCTTC.

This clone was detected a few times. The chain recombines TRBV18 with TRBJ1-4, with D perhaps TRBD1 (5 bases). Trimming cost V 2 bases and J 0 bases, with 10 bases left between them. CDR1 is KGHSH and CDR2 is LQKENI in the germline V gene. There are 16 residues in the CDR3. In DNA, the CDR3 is TGTGCCAGCTCACCAGAGACAGCTGCAACTAATGAAAAACTGTTTTTT. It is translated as CASSPETAATNEKLFF.